Many counts were recorded for the clone carrying this TCR beta chain. Its antigen remains unidentified. This sample is drawn from a study of blood T cells in healthy people across ages. Overall study context: For every two T cells, template switching captured about one barcoded beta molecule. Findings of the study overall: With naive T cell percentage, TCR beta diversity showed a strong correlation.

For the second PCR, which ran for roughly 7 to 11 cycles, a sample-barcoded 5' primer and a J-beta primer mix were used. A template-switch adaptor with 12 random nucleotides tagged each cDNA molecule. Using its own MiXCR run on the 5' RACE reads, TCRdb lists one record per CDR3 protein. Here the sample spans some 900,000 distinct CDR3 sequences, around 26% being singletons. The CDR3 totals 15 residues. Germline V gives CDR1 MNHEY, CDR2 SVGEGT. V lost 6 bases and J 4 bases, leaving 17 bases between the germline ends. The receptor comes from an elderly woman in good health. The genes are TRBV6-2 or TRBV6-3 and TRBJ2-3; weak D call: TRBD1 (5 bases). Sequenced: blood. CDR3 residues: CASSLKGVYADTQYF. The CDR3 bases are TGTGCCAGCAGCCTGAAAGGGGTATACGCAGATACGCAGTATTTT.